This TCR beta chain is from a study of cytomegalovirus exposure and HLA in healthy donors. PCR involved 60 Vbeta and 13 Jbeta primers. TCRdb keeps only in-frame clones here, not all; method: immunoSEQ multiplex PCR. The sample consists of 200,000 to 250,000 clones, roughly 80% of them appearing once. Turning to this clone: Its antigen is unknown.

The CDR3 is 16 amino acids. The germline CDR1 and CDR2 sequences are SGHRS and YFSETQ. V was pared by 0 bases and J by 6 bases, with 7 bases of the junction left unmatched. Study-wide findings and caveats: The majority of CMV-associated TCR beta chains were reported as apparently HLA-restricted in a later analysis.

What was sequenced was PBMCs. The chain joins TRBV5-1 to TRBJ2-5; 11 bases are a match to TRBD2. The sequence derives from a woman aged 40 to 55 in good health and CMV-seropositive. The CDR3 nucleotides are TGCGCCAGCAGCTTGGAGGGACTAGCGGTCCGAAAGACCCAGTACTTC. This encodes CASSLEGLAVRKTQYF.